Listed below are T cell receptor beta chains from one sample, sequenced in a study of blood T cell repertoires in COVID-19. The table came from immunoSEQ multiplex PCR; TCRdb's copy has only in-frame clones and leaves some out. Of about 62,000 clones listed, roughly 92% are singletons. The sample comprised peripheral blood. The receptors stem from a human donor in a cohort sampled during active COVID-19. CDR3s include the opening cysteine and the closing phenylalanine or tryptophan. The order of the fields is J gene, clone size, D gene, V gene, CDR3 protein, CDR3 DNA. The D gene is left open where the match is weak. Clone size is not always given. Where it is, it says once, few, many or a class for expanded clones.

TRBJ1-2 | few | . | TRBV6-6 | CASRTGEYGYTF | TGTGCCAGCAGGACTGGGGAGTATGGCTACACCTTC
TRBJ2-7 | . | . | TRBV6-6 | CASSYSNAAGHEQYF | TGTGCCAGCAGTTACTCCAACGCGGCGGGCCACGAGCAGTACTTC
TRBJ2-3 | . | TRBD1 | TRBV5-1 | CASGQLGTVTDTQYF | TGCGCCAGCGGTCAACTCGGGACAGTCACAGATACGCAGTATTTT
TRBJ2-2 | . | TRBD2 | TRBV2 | CASKGLAGVANTGELFF | TGTGCCAGCAAGGGACTAGCGGGAGTTGCGAACACCGGGGAGCTGTTTTTT
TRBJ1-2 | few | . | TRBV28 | CASWSEDYGYTF | TGTGCCAGCTGGAGCGAGGACTATGGCTACACCTTC
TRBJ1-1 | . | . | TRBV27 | CASSRGSTEAFF | TGTGCCAGCAGTCGAGGTAGCACTGAAGCTTTCTTT
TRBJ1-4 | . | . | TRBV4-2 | CASSQDGQGLATNEKLFF | TGTGCCAGCAGCCAAGATGGGCAGGGTCTCGCAACTAATGAAAAACTGTTTTTT
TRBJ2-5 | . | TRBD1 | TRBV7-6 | CASSFTHRGEETQYF | TGTGCCAGCAGCTTCACTCACAGGGGGGAGGAGACCCAGTACTTC
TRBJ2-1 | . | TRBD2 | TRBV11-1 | CASRPAGGGADEQFF | TGTGCCAGCAGGCCGGCTGGCGGGGGGGCGGATGAGCAGTTCTTC
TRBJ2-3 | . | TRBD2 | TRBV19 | CASRGTSGTFTDTQYF | TGTGCCAGTAGGGGGACTAGCGGGACTTTCACAGATACGCAGTATTTT
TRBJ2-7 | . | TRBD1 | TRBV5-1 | CASSLPGTGHYEQYF | TGCGCCAGCAGCCTTCCCGGGACAGGGCACTACGAGCAGTACTTC
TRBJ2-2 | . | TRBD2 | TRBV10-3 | CAIRGTSGRADTGELFF | TGTGCCATCAGGGGGACTAGCGGGAGGGCCGACACCGGGGAGCTGTTTTTT
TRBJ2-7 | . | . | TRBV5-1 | CASSLDPSYEQYF | TGCGCCAGCAGCTTGGATCCCAGCTACGAGCAGTACTTC
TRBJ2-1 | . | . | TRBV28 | CASSREVRNEQFF | TGTGCCAGCTCTAGGGAGGTTAGGAATGAGCAGTTCTTC
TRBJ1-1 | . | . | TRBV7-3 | CASSLIGQTDEAFF | TGTGCCAGCAGCTTAATCGGACAAACCGATGAAGCTTTCTTT
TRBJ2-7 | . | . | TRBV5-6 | CASSPTGRNEQYF | TGTGCCAGCAGCCCGACAGGTAGGAACGAGCAGTACTTC
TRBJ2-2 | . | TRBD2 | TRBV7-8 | CASRRDSGSANTGELFF | TGTGCCAGCAGGCGTGATAGCGGGAGTGCGAACACCGGGGAGCTGTTTTTT
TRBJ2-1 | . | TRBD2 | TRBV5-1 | CASSRLAGAHEGDNEQFF | TGCGCCAGCAGCCGACTAGCGGGGGCCCACGAGGGGGACAATGAGCAGTTCTTC
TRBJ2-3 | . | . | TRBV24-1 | CATSDSRQTRDTQYF | TGTGCCACCAGTGATTCCCGACAGACTAGAGATACGCAGTATTTT
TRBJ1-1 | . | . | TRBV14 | CASSQEGAHTEAFF | TGTGCCAGCAGCCAAGAAGGGGCGCACACTGAAGCTTTCTTT
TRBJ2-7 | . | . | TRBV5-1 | CASSLPGYEQYF | TGCGCCAGCAGCTTACCGGGGTACGAGCAGTACTTC
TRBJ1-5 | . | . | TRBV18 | CASSQQQGGQPQHF | TGTGCCAGCTCACAACAACAGGGCGGTCAGCCCCAGCATTTT
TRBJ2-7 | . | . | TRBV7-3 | CASSPRGDSYEQYF | TGTGCCAGCAGCCCCCGCGGAGATTCCTACGAGCAGTACTTC